A single sample is the source of the 25 T cell receptor beta chains below, sequenced in a study of T-cell reconstitution after alpha-beta-depleted transplantation in children. Preparation of the TCRbeta library was carried out with unique molecular identifiers. TCRdb re-called the PCR reads through MiXCR, storing one row per CDR3 protein. Of 230,000 or so distinct CDR3 sequences detected, 9.7% appear once; the ten largest clones hold around 5.1%. Sequencing was performed on PBMCs from the stem cell graft donor, taken from the stem cell graft. The receptors derive from a human donor who donated a stem cell graft to a child with SCID.

This clonotype has ten or more counts. The chain carries TRBV7-2 and TRBJ2-1, with 7 bases aligning to TRBD1. CDR3 size: 15 residues. Germline assignment: CDR1 SGHTA and CDR2 FQGNSA. J was trimmed by 2 bases and V by 0 bases; bases with no gene match: 1. The CDR3 bases are TGTGCCAGCAGCTTAGCTAGGGGGCCCTACAATGAGCAGTTCTTC. Protein product: CASSLARGPYNEQFF.

This clonotype has a count of ten or more. The chain is built from TRBV3-1 and TRBJ2-7; the D call may be TRBD1 or TRBD2 (5 bases each). Germline V gene sequence: CDR1 LGHDT, CDR2 YNNKEL (reference sequence). The CDR3 is made up of 13 amino acids. V lost 2 bases, J lost 10 bases, and 15 bases lay in between. The CDR3 nucleotides are TGTGCCAGCAGCCAACCGGGACCCCGGCTTCAGTACTTC. It specifies CASSQPGPRLQYF.

Ten or more counts support this clonotype. The chain carries TRBV4-2 and TRBJ2-5, with D possibly being TRBD2 (6 bases). This CDR3 comprises 15 residues. Germline CDR1 LGHNA, CDR2 YNFKEQ. V lost 0 bases and J 5 bases, leaving 13 bases between the germline ends. Here the CDR3 reads CASSQEELAWETQYF. The CDR3 DNA reads as TGTGCCAGCAGCCAAGAGGAACTAGCCTGGGAGACCCAGTACTTC.

This clonotype was seen ten or more times. J is TRBJ2-1 and V is TRBV29-1; D is ambiguous. Germline loops: CDR1 SQVTM, CDR2 ANQGSEA. V was clipped by 6 bases and J by 6 bases, with 9 bases between them. This CDR3 has 11 residues. CDR3 sequence: CSVDHRNEQFF. CDR3 nucleotide sequence: TGCAGCGTCGACCACCGCAATGAGCAGTTCTTC.

This clonotype was picked up many times. The CDR3 region is CASSLVEGAHEQYF. The CDR3 DNA follows: TGTGCCAGCAGCTTAGTGGAGGGCGCCCACGAGCAGTACTTC. The V and J genes are TRBV7-6 and TRBJ2-7, with D tentatively TRBD2 (6 bases). The CDR3 extends over 14 amino acids. Germline V lookup: CDR1 SGHVS, CDR2 FNYEAQ. V lost 1 base and J 5 bases, leaving 12 bases between the germline ends. The full variable domain, with the rest looked up from reference TRBV7-6 and TRBJ2-7, is GAGVSQSPRYKVTKRGQDVALRCDPISGHVSLYWYRQALGQGPEFLTYFNYEAQQDKSGLPNDRFSAERPEGSISTLTIQRTEQRDSAMYRCASSLVEGAHEQYFGPGTRLTVT.

The table lists this clonotype with a few counts. The chain employs TRBV27 and TRBJ2-3, with D unclear. V lost 3 bases, J lost 2 bases, and 27 bases lay in between. Germline CDR1 and CDR2: MNHEY and SMNVEV (reference sequence). The CDR3 runs to 20 residues. CDR3 residues: CASSFGSDPVPFRPTDTQYF. CDR3 in DNA: TGTGCCAGCAGTTTTGGTTCCGACCCGGTCCCATTTCGTCCCACAGATACGCAGTATTTT.

This clonotype was counted at least ten times. The J gene is TRBJ2-3, the V gene TRBV11-2; 8 bases match TRBD2. V dropped 5 bases and J dropped 4; count of bases not matched to a gene: 11. This CDR3 has 16 residues. Per germline, CDR1 SGHAT and CDR2 FQNNGV. CDR3: CASSQLRRGAADTQYF. For the CDR3, the DNA is TGTGCCAGCAGCCAATTGAGGCGGGGGGCCGCAGATACGCAGTATTTT.

This clonotype has ten or more counts. The genes are TRBV5-6 and TRBJ1-2, with no clear D. Trimming stripped 0 bases from V and 6 bases from J, with 9 bases between. The V gene's germline CDR1 is SGHDT and CDR2 YYEEEE. This CDR3 has 13 residues. The CDR3 bases are TGTGCCAGCAGCTTGGTTAGTAGTGATGGCTACACCTTC. As protein: CASSLVSSDGYTF.

Ten or more counts support this clonotype. The chain joins TRBV7-2 to TRBJ1-1, with 10 bases fitting TRBD1. The V and J ends lost 3 bases and 9 bases, in that order; junction bases with no gene match: 4. The CDR3 sequence is 13 residues long. The germline V gene has CDR1 SGHTA and CDR2 FQGNSA. The chain's CDR3 is CASSFDRGRQAFF. CDR3 coding DNA: TGTGCCAGCAGCTTTGACAGGGGGCGACAAGCTTTCTTT. Based on the CDR3 plus reference TRBV7-2 and TRBJ1-1, the full variable domain is GAGVSQSPSNKVTEKGKDVELRCDPISGHTALYWYRQSLGQGLEFLIYFQGNSAPDKSGLPSDRFSAERTGGSVSTLTIQRTQQEDSAVYLCASSFDRGRQAFFGQGTRLTVV.

The sample holds a few counts of this clonotype. The V and J genes are TRBV20-1 and TRBJ1-4, with TRBD1 matching over 9 bases. From germline, CDR1 is DFQATT and CDR2 SNEGSKA (reference sequence). Germline trimming cut 4 bases from V and 10 bases from J; bases unmatched to any gene: 7. This CDR3 region has 13 residues. The CDR3 DNA reads as TGCAGTGCTATCGACAGGGGGGATGGAAAACTGTTTTTT. Residues: CSAIDRGDGKLFF.

Ten or more counts support this clonotype. The genes are TRBV4-1 and TRBJ1-5; D perhaps matches TRBD1 (5 bases). Germline CDR1 is MGHRA and CDR2 is YSYEKL. The V end lost 4 bases, the J end lost 1 base, and 23 bases lay between the germline ends. The CDR3 contains 19 residues. CDR3 protein: CASSRRASRHRSSNQPQHF. Written as DNA, the CDR3 is TGCGCCAGCAGCCGAAGGGCCAGTAGACACAGGTCAAGCAATCAGCCCCAGCATTTT.

This clonotype was seen many times. This sequence joins TRBV7-9 and TRBJ2-3; D gene uncertain. Germline-derived CDR1 and CDR2 are SEHNR and FQNEAQ (reference sequence). The CDR3 covers 15 residues. The ends were cut back, 6 bases at V and 4 bases at J, with 17 bases in the middle. CDR3 coding DNA: TGTGCCAGCAGACAACTGCCAGAGTTGGCAGATACGCAGTATTTT. It encodes CASRQLPELADTQYF. Complete variable domain (other parts from reference TRBV7-9 and TRBJ2-3): DTGVSQNPRHKITKRGQNVTFRCDPISEHNRLYWYRQTLGQGPEFLTYFQNEAQLEKSRLLSDRFSAERPKGSFSTLEIQRTEQGDSAMYLCASRQLPELADTQYFGPGTRLTVL.

This clonotype was counted at least ten times. CDR3: CSVEGLAGTNTEAFF. The CDR3 nucleotides are TGCAGCGTTGAAGGGTTGGCAGGAACTAACACTGAAGCTTTCTTT. The V gene is TRBV29-1, the J gene TRBJ1-1; no firm D call. Trimming cost V 1 base and J 2 bases, with 14 bases left between them. The CDR3 covers 15 residues. Germline V CDR1 and CDR2: SQVTM, ANQGSEA.

This clonotype was observed many times. J is TRBJ2-2 and V is TRBV5-1, with no clear D. Germline V gives CDR1 SGHRS, CDR2 YFSETQ. Trimming stripped 7 bases from V and 6 bases from J, with 16 bases between. This CDR3 is built from 14 residues. In DNA, the CDR3 is TGCGCCAGCGCCCCTTCCAGCGACCCCGGGGAGCTGTTTTTT. It specifies CASAPSSDPGELFF.

The table lists this clonotype with many counts. This chain links TRBV5-1 with TRBJ2-7; D is unresolved. This CDR3 region has 18 residues. Looked up from germline, CDR1 is SGHRS and CDR2 is YFSETQ. V lost 1 base, J lost 1 base, and 21 bases lay in between. DNA for the CDR3: TGCGCCAGCAGCTTGTCCCCCATAGAACGAGTGAGGTCCTACGAGCAGTACTTC. This sequence encodes CASSLSPIERVRSYEQYF. The full variable domain, with the rest looked up from reference TRBV5-1 and TRBJ2-7, is KAGVTQTPRYLIKTRGQQVTLSCSPISGHRSVSWYQQTPGQGLQFLFEYFSETQRNKGNFPGRFSGRQFSNSRSEMNVSTLELGDSALYLCASSLSPIERVRSYEQYFGPGTRLTVT.

This clonotype has at least ten counts. This rearrangement joins TRBV15 to TRBJ2-1; a weak D match, TRBD2 (5 bases). CDR1 and CDR2 (germline): LNHNV, YYDKDF (reference sequence). Trimming took off 1 base at V and 0 bases at J, with 10 bases between the two ends. CDR3 length: 16 residues. The CDR3 bases are TGTGCCACCAGCAGAGCCCCGGGGAGCTCCTACAATGAGCAGTTCTTC. Its translation: CATSRAPGSSYNEQFF.

This clonotype has at least ten counts. The rearrangement links TRBV20-1 to TRBJ2-3, with D perhaps TRBD1 or TRBD2 (6 bases each). Deletions cut 3 bases from V and 1 base from J, with 17 bases between. This CDR3 is built from 16 residues. CDR1 DFQATT and CDR2 SNEGSKA come from the germline V gene (reference sequence). The CDR3 protein is CSASSYRGRGTDTQYF. CDR3 nucleotides: TGCAGTGCTAGTAGTTATCGGGGGCGCGGCACAGATACGCAGTATTTT.

The chain couples TRBV10-2 to TRBJ2-1; TRBD2 matches 9 bases. Losses at the gene ends were 5 bases for V and 9 bases for J; bases not matched to a gene: 8. Germline CDR1 is WSHSY and CDR2 is SAAADI. The CDR3 has 14 residues. The CDR3 here is CASSKAGGPGEQFF. In nucleotides, the CDR3 is TGCGCCAGCAGTAAAGCGGGGGGCCCCGGTGAGCAGTTCTTC.

This clonotype was counted many times. J is TRBJ2-3 and V is TRBV21-1; the table names TRBD1, a call not compared with the DNA. TRBV21-1 is a pseudogene segment. This CDR3 is 15 amino acids long. CDR3 sequence (DNA): TGTGCCAGCAGCAAATGGGACAGCAGCACAGATACGCAGTATTTT. Translated, it gives CASSKWDSSTDTQYF.

This clonotype was recorded many times. The gene calls are TRBV5-1 and TRBJ2-7; D remains ambiguous. Germline lookup yields CDR1 SGHRS and CDR2 YFSETQ. The V end lost 0 bases, the J end lost 3 bases, and 13 bases lay between the germline ends. The CDR3 spans 15 residues. This CDR3 reads CASSLDLQLGYEQYF. The CDR3 DNA reads as TGCGCCAGCAGCTTGGATTTGCAGCTCGGCTACGAGCAGTACTTC.

This clonotype was counted at least ten times. The rearrangement links TRBV5-1 to TRBJ1-2; D is unresolved. CDR1 is SGHRS and CDR2 is YFSETQ in the germline V gene. V was pared by 0 bases and J by 8 bases, with 8 bases between. The CDR3 is 12 amino acids. CDR3 protein: CASSLEGLGYTF. The CDR3, as DNA: TGCGCCAGCAGCTTGGAAGGGCTGGGCTACACCTTC.

This clonotype occurred many times. The chain employs TRBV5-1 and TRBJ2-3, with D perhaps being TRBD1 or TRBD2 (6 bases each). CDR1 SGHRS and CDR2 YFSETQ come from the germline V gene. This CDR3 is 17 amino acids long. V shed 2 bases and J shed 8 bases, with 24 bases lying between them. CDR3 nucleotide sequence: TGCGCCAGCAGCTTCACCCTGGCGGGACAAGGAGTTGGTACGCAGTATTTT. Its protein is CASSFTLAGQGVGTQYF.

Many counts were recorded for this clonotype. The chain couples TRBV15 to TRBJ2-3, with TRBD2 matching over 9 bases. Germline CDR1 is LNHNV and CDR2 is YYDKDF (reference sequence). The trim removed 0 bases at V and 3 bases at J, leaving 7 bases unmatched. This CDR3 contains 17 residues. CDR3 DNA: TGTGCCACCAGCAGAGAAGATAGCGGGGGTTGGACAGATACGCAGTATTTT. Encoded protein: CATSREDSGGWTDTQYF.

The sample holds many counts of this clonotype. The chain uses TRBV3-1 and TRBJ2-6, with D possibly TRBD2 on 6 matching bases. Trimming removed 1 base at V and 0 bases at J, with 16 bases between. CDR3 length: 19 residues. CDR1 and CDR2 from the germline V gene are LGHDT and YNNKEL (reference sequence). In nucleotides, the CDR3 is TGTGCCAGCAGCCAAGGCTCATGGAGGGTCCGCTCTGGGGCCAACGTCCTGACTTTC. Its translation: CASSQGSWRVRSGANVLTF.

In this sample, this clonotype turned up many times. The genes are TRBV5-1 and TRBJ2-2; possible D gene TRBD2, 7 bases. With 0 bases removed from V and 0 bases from J, the gap between germline ends came to 9 bases. CDR3 length: 16 amino acids. Germline lookup yields CDR1 SGHRS and CDR2 YFSETQ. The CDR3 loop is CASSLEGGPNTGELFF. CDR3 nucleotide sequence: TGCGCCAGCAGCTTGGAGGGGGGGCCGAACACCGGGGAGCTGTTTTTT. The full variable domain, in which reference TRBV5-1 and TRBJ2-2 provide the parts outside the CDR3, is KAGVTQTPRYLIKTRGQQVTLSCSPISGHRSVSWYQQTPGQGLQFLFEYFSETQRNKGNFPGRFSGRQFSNSRSEMNVSTLELGDSALYLCASSLEGGPNTGELFFGEGSRLTVL.